These T cell receptor beta chains were read from a single sample in a study of blood T cell repertoires in COVID-19. Sequencing used immunoSEQ multiplex PCR; TCRdb keeps in-frame clones, though not all of them. In the table there are tens of thousands of clones, around 90% of which are singletons. Sequencing was done on a sample of peripheral blood. The receptors originated from a man over 45 with active COVID-19. The CDR3 runs from the conserved cysteine through the conserved F or W. The D gene is left open where the match is weak. Clone sizes are given selectively: once, few, many, or a class where the clone is expanded.

D	size	V	J	DNA	CDR3
TRBD1	-	TRBV11-2	TRBJ2-1	TGTGCCAGCAGCGCAGGGGGCGGATCGTCCAATGAGCAGTTCTTC	CASSAGGGSSNEQFF
-	-	TRBV5-6	TRBJ2-3	TGTGCCAGCAGCTTGGATATGCTATGGTCCACAGATACGCAGTATTTT	CASSLDMLWSTDTQYF
-	-	TRBV2	TRBJ2-2	TGTGCCAGCAGGGGCACAGGGAGGGACACCGGGGAGCTGTTTTTT	CASRGTGRDTGELFF
-	-	TRBV6-5	TRBJ2-1	TGTGCCAGCAGTTACAGGGGTTACAATGAGCAGTTCTTC	CASSYRGYNEQFF
TRBD1	-	TRBV28	TRBJ2-1	TGTGCCAGCAGATACCGACAGGGCGGGCAGTTCTTC	CASRYRQGGQFF
-	-	TRBV5-1	TRBJ2-6	TGCGCCAGCAGCTTCGGTGCTGGGGCCAACGTCCTGACTTTC	CASSFGAGANVLTF
-	-	TRBV12-3/TRBV12-4	TRBJ2-3	TGTGCCAGCGGACTCCCAGATACGCAGTATTTT	CASGLPDTQYF
-	-	TRBV11-3	TRBJ1-2	TGTGCCAGCAGCTCCCCCCTCGGTGGCTACACCTTC	CASSSPLGGYTF
TRBD1	-	TRBV27	TRBJ1-2	TGTGCCAGCAGCCGACAGGGGCCCTATGGCTACACCTTC	CASSRQGPYGYTF
-	-	TRBV4-2	TRBJ2-1	TGTGCCAGCAATCCTACCAGCGACAGCTCCTACAATGAGCAGTTCTTC	CASNPTSDSSYNEQFF
-	once	TRBV4-1	TRBJ2-1	TGCGCCAGCAGCCTGATTCCTCTTTCTAGTTTCTCCTACAATGAGCAGTTCTTC	CASSLIPLSSFSYNEQFF
-	few	TRBV6-1	TRBJ2-7	TGTGCCAGCAGTGACGGGGGATATACCTACGAGCAGTACTTC	CASSDGGYTYEQYF
-	-	TRBV7-2	TRBJ1-2	TGTGCCAGCAGTCCCAGGGGTCTTGACTATGGCTACACCTTC	CASSPRGLDYGYTF
-	-	TRBV13	TRBJ2-7	TGTGCCAGCAGCTACCTAACAACAGGGACCAAAGTACAGCAGTACTTC	CASSYLTTGTKVQQYF
TRBD2	-	TRBV19	TRBJ2-3	TGTGCCAGTAGTATAGCCCTAGCGGGGTCCACAGATACGCAGTATTTT	CASSIALAGSTDTQYF
-	-	TRBV18	TRBJ1-2	TGTGCCAGCTCATCAGCGAAGGCCCAGGGGGGCTACACCTTC	CASSSAKAQGGYTF
TRBD2	few	TRBV14	TRBJ2-5	TGTGCCAGCAGCCAAGGATGGGGGGGACTCCAAGAGACCCAGTACTTC	CASSQGWGGLQETQYF
-	-	TRBV9	TRBJ1-3	TGTGCCAGCAGCGTAGGGCTACAGGGTCACAACACCATATATTTT	CASSVGLQGHNTIYF
TRBD1	-	TRBV10-3	TRBJ1-1	TGTGCCATCAGTTGGGGACAGGGGGCGACTGAAGCTTTCTTT	CAISWGQGATEAFF
-	-	TRBV18	TRBJ2-3	TGTGCCAGCTCACCTGGACAGTTTAGCACAGATACGCAGTATTTT	CASSPGQFSTDTQYF
-	-	TRBV5-1	TRBJ1-2	TGCGCCAGCAGCCAGACTGGGATCGGGGGTGGCTATGGCTACACCTTC	CASSQTGIGGGYGYTF
TRBD2	-	TRBV7-8	TRBJ2-3	TGTGCCAGCAGCATAATATATAGCGGGGGGGCCTCAGATACGCAGTATTTT	CASSIIYSGGASDTQYF